This passage covers 10 T cell receptor beta chains from one sample sequenced in a study of blood T cell repertoires in COVID-19. The data were produced by immunoSEQ multiplex PCR, yet TCRdb's version contains in-frame clones alone and is incomplete. The sample yields more than 150,000 clones, just over 85% seen once. The specimen was peripheral blood. The receptors were gathered from a man aged 60 to 75 with acute or convalescent COVID-19.

This chain joins TRBV2 and TRBJ1-2; possible D gene TRBD1, 6 bases. The CDR3 is made up of 14 amino acids. Between the trimmed V and J ends, which lost 5 bases and 5 bases, there was a span of 15 bases. Germline V gene data show CDR1 as SNHLY and CDR2 as FYNNEI. CDR3 in DNA: TGTGCCAGCAGTCTAACAGGGTTCGGGTATGGCTACACCTTC. Translated, it gives CASSLTGFGYGYTF.

The chain couples TRBV7-3 to TRBJ2-1; D perhaps matches TRBD2 (6 bases). Germline V gene data show CDR1 as SGHTA and CDR2 as FQGTGA. Between the trimmed V and J ends, which lost 4 bases and 0 bases, there was a span of 19 bases. The CDR3 is made up of 18 amino acids. The CDR3 reads CASSSAGRASSSYNEQFF. The CDR3, as DNA: TGTGCCAGCAGCTCAGCGGGCAGGGCGTCGAGCTCCTACAATGAGCAGTTCTTC. Full variable domain (remainder filled in from reference TRBV7-3 and TRBJ2-1): GAGVSQTPSNKVTEKGKYVELRCDPISGHTALYWYRQSLGQGPEFLIYFQGTGAADDSGLPNDRFFAVRPEGSVSTLKIQRTERGDSAVYLCASSSAGRASSSYNEQFFGPGTRLTVL.

This clone was found once. The gene calls are TRBV5-6 and TRBJ2-2; maybe TRBD2 (5 bases). The V and J ends lost 7 bases and 8 bases respectively, with 15 bases between them. This CDR3 comprises 13 residues. Looked up from germline, CDR1 is SGHDT and CDR2 is YYEEEE. CDR3 region: CASQTAGPGELFF. CDR3 bases: TGTGCCAGCCAGACGGCGGGTCCGGGGGAGCTGTTTTTT. Drawing the rest from reference TRBV5-6 and TRBJ2-2, the complete variable domain is DAGVTQSPTHLIKTRGQQVTLRCSPKSGHDTVSWYQQALGQGPQFIFQYYEEEERQRGNFPDRFSGHQFPNYSSELNVNALLLGDSALYLCASQTAGPGELFFGEGSRLTVL.

This clone was found once. The rearrangement links TRBV18 to TRBJ1-2; the D is unclear. The CDR3 consists of 13 residues. Germline-derived CDR1 and CDR2 are KGHSH and LQKENI. Trimming shortened V by 3 bases and J by 1 base, and 6 bases separated the two germline ends. The CDR3 reads CASSPNGNYGYTF. The DNA of the CDR3 is TGTGCCAGCTCACCCAACGGTAACTATGGCTACACCTTC.

V is TRBV5-1 and J is TRBJ1-4; no clear D gene. V lost 0 bases and J lost 5, with 14 bases in between. CDR3 size: 16 residues. Germline values: CDR1 SGHRS, CDR2 YFSETQ. CDR3 DNA sequence: TGCGCCAGCAGCTTGGCCGCGGAGCCCAGCAATGAAAAACTGTTTTTT. It translates to CASSLAAEPSNEKLFF.

This clone was observed a handful of times. The CDR3 coding sequence is TGTGCCAGCAGCTTATACCAGGGTATCACCGGGGAGCTGTTTTTT. This translates into CASSLYQGITGELFF. V usage is TRBV7-2 and J usage is TRBJ2-2, with D perhaps TRBD1 (5 bases). This CDR3 has 15 residues. Germline V gives CDR1 SGHTA, CDR2 FQGNSA. Trimming removed 2 bases at V and 4 bases at J, with 11 bases between.

The genes are TRBV28 and TRBJ2-1; 7 positions agree with TRBD1. J lost 15 bases, V lost 6 bases, and 14 bases had no gene match. Per the germline V gene, CDR1 is MDHEN and CDR2 is SYDVKM. CDR3 length: 13 residues. The CDR3 spells CASRRGRDRIWFF. In nucleotides, the CDR3 is TGTGCCAGCAGAAGAGGCCGGGACAGAATATGGTTCTTC.

This chain uses TRBV27 with TRBJ2-3; 7 bases fit TRBD1. The CDR3 totals 12 residues. Trimming removed 8 bases from V and 4 bases from J; junction bases left unmatched: 3. Germline V gene data show CDR1 as MNHEY and CDR2 as SMNVEV (reference sequence). CDR3 bases: TGTGCCAGCGGTCAGGGGGCAGATACGCAGTATTTT. Translated, it gives CASGQGADTQYF.

The genes are TRBV7-6 and TRBJ1-3; D remains ambiguous. V was pared by 4 bases and J by 0 bases, with 16 bases between. The CDR3 has 17 residues. Germline loops: CDR1 SGHVS, CDR2 FNYEAQ. The CDR3 reads CASSSLLASVSGNTIYF. CDR3 sequence (DNA): TGTGCCAGCAGCTCCCTACTCGCGTCTGTCTCTGGAAACACCATATATTTT.

The rearrangement uses TRBV19 and TRBJ1-1; 7 bases are shared with TRBD1. V was clipped by 3 bases and J by 11 bases; unmatched bases: 3. The germline V gene encodes CDR1 LNHDA and CDR2 SQIVND (reference sequence). This CDR3 comprises 11 residues. This chain's CDR3 is CASSIGQDAFF. The CDR3 DNA is TGTGCCAGTAGTATTGGACAGGACGCTTTCTTT.